A selection of T cell receptor beta chains follows, all from one sample in a study of shared clonotypes between healthy human individuals. Sequencing was performed with immunoSEQ multiplex PCR; in TCRdb, only in-frame clones are kept and a portion is missing. The data show a few million clones, with 85% to 95% seen just once and less than 2% held by the top ten. Specimen: naive CD8+ T cells from PBMCs. The receptors were sampled from a young man in good health. Some clones in this sample may be carry-over from other donors' samples. The CDR3 runs from the conserved cysteine through the conserved F or W. Each record gives: D gene, V gene, J gene, clone size, CDR3 protein, CDR3 DNA. D genes are given only for firm matches. Clone size is stated in some rows and not others, as once, few, many or a class when expanded.

D gene: -; V gene: TRBV12-5; J gene: TRBJ1-1; clone size: few; CDR3 protein: CASGMYGNTEAFF; CDR3 DNA: TGTGCTAGTGGGATGTATGGGAACACTGAAGCTTTCTTT
D gene: TRBD1; V gene: TRBV4-1; J gene: TRBJ2-2; clone size: -; CDR3 protein: CASSQRQGTWENTGELFF; CDR3 DNA: TGCGCCAGCAGCCAAAGACAGGGTACGTGGGAGAACACCGGGGAGCTGTTTTTT
D gene: -; V gene: TRBV27; J gene: TRBJ2-5; clone size: -; CDR3 protein: CASSPIADPSDLPQETQYF; CDR3 DNA: TGTGCCAGCAGTCCAATCGCGGACCCTAGCGACCTCCCTCAAGAGACCCAGTACTTC
D gene: TRBD2; V gene: TRBV6-1; J gene: TRBJ2-5; clone size: -; CDR3 protein: CASSEFSVAGGPGQETQYF; CDR3 DNA: TGTGCCAGCAGTGAATTCTCGGTAGCGGGAGGGCCCGGCCAAGAGACCCAGTACTTC
D gene: -; V gene: TRBV7-9; J gene: TRBJ2-2; clone size: -; CDR3 protein: CASSLAYLGANTGELFF; CDR3 DNA: TGTGCCAGCAGCTTAGCGTACCTGGGGGCCAACACCGGGGAGCTGTTTTTT
D gene: -; V gene: TRBV5-1; J gene: TRBJ1-2; clone size: -; CDR3 protein: CASSRDTSNYGYTF; CDR3 DNA: TGCGCCAGCAGCCGAGACACGAGTAACTATGGCTACACCTTC
D gene: -; V gene: TRBV29-1; J gene: TRBJ1-4; clone size: few; CDR3 protein: CSVRERQTNEKLFF; CDR3 DNA: TGCAGCGTTCGTGAGAGACAAACTAATGAAAAACTGTTTTTT
D gene: -; V gene: TRBV4-1; J gene: TRBJ2-1; clone size: -; CDR3 protein: CASSQGYDLGASDEQFF; CDR3 DNA: TGCGCCAGCAGCCAAGGGTACGACCTAGGGGCCTCTGATGAGCAGTTCTTC
D gene: -; V gene: TRBV27; J gene: TRBJ1-5; clone size: -; CDR3 protein: CASSLLLSYSNQPQHF; CDR3 DNA: TGTGCCAGCAGTTTACTTTTGAGCTATAGCAATCAGCCCCAGCATTTT
D gene: -; V gene: TRBV27; J gene: TRBJ2-3; clone size: -; CDR3 protein: CASSPPASPLDTQYF; CDR3 DNA: TGTGCCAGCAGTCCCCCAGCATCCCCTTTGGATACGCAGTATTTT
D gene: -; V gene: TRBV19; J gene: TRBJ2-7; clone size: -; CDR3 protein: CASSARDDLTSYEQYF; CDR3 DNA: TGTGCCAGTAGTGCTAGGGACGATCTAACTTCCTACGAGCAGTACTTC
D gene: -; V gene: TRBV7-9; J gene: TRBJ2-2; clone size: -; CDR3 protein: CASSLAGTTGELFF; CDR3 DNA: TGTGCCAGCAGCTTAGCCGGGACCACCGGGGAGCTGTTTTTT